The 18 T cell receptor beta chains in this list originate from one sample, sequenced in a study of CD8 T cells in ankylosing spondylitis. Which antigens these TCRs recognize remains unknown. TCRdb re-derived calls from the 5' RACE reads in MiXCR, one entry per CDR3 protein. The repertoire includes under 950,000 distinct CDR3 sequences, 19% of them detected once, and around 20% sits in the top ten. Overall study findings and caveats: One TCR beta motif, made up of about 8 highly homologous variants, appeared characteristic of ankylosing spondylitis blood.

The source material was blood, either unsorted or a sorted T cell fraction (not recorded which). The receptors shown here come from a male donor with ankylosing spondylitis.

The chain combines TRBV5-1 with TRBJ2-5, with D unresolved. The germline V gene encodes CDR1 SGHRS and CDR2 YFSETQ. This CDR3 comprises 13 residues. Trimming stripped 0 bases from V and 2 bases from J, with 5 bases between. CDR3 sequence reads: CASSLVIQETQYF. CDR3 coding DNA: TGCGCCAGCAGCTTGGTAATACAAGAGACCCAGTACTTC.

This clonotype occurred a few times. J is TRBJ2-5 and V is TRBV4-3; 8 nucleotides align to TRBD2. The CDR3 extends over 15 amino acids. Germline assignment: CDR1 LGHNA and CDR2 YSLEER. Unmatched junction bases numbered 15, after V lost 5 bases and J lost 10 bases. The CDR3 is CASSSGLEREWNQYF. CDR3 DNA sequence: TGCGCCAGCAGCTCCGGACTGGAGCGGGAGTGGAACCAGTACTTC.

This rearrangement joins TRBV20-1 to TRBJ2-1; TRBD1 matches at 9 bases. Germline V CDR1 and CDR2: DFQATT, SNEGSKA (reference sequence). The CDR3 sequence is 16 residues long. V trimming: 1 base; J trimming: 1 base; junction bases outside the gene matches: 5. CDR3 sequence reads: CSARVQGARSYNEQFF. In DNA form, the CDR3 reads TGCAGTGCTAGAGTACAGGGGGCTCGGTCCTACAATGAGCAGTTCTTC.

The count of this clonotype is one. An end of the junction does not agree with germline; a read error may underlie this. The CDR3 coding sequence is TGTACCAGCAGTTTCCCGGGGGGCGGGGGGTCATCCTACAATGAGCAGTTCTTC. As protein: CTSSFPGGGGSSYNEQFF. The chain joins TRBV12-3 or TRBV12-4 to TRBJ2-1; 8 bases match TRBD2. This CDR3 contains 18 residues.

The rearrangement uses TRBV7-8 and TRBJ1-5, with D tentatively TRBD1 (6 bases). V was cut by 5 bases and J by 7 bases, with 24 bases left in between. CDR1 SGHVS and CDR2 FQNEAQ come from the germline V gene. This CDR3 spans 17 amino acids. The CDR3 bases are TGTGCCAGCAGCCCCGACAGGCCGGCCCTCGGGGGCCAGCCCCAGCATTTT. It yields the protein CASSPDRPALGGQPQHF. Filled out from reference TRBV7-8 and TRBJ1-5, the complete variable domain reads GAGVSQSPRYKVAKRGQDVALRCDPISGHVSLFWYQQALGQGPEFLTYFQNEAQLDKSGLPSDRFFAERPEGSVSTLKIQRTQQEDSAVYLCASSPDRPALGGQPQHFGDGTRLSIL.

CDR3 region: CSAEGQVQETQYF. The DNA for the CDR3 is TGCAGTGCTGAGGGACAGGTCCAAGAGACCCAGTACTTC. V is TRBV20-1 and J is TRBJ2-5; 8 nucleotides match TRBD1. Losses at the gene ends were 5 bases for V and 1 base for J; bases not matched to a gene: 3. The CDR3 is 13 amino acids. Germline V CDR1 and CDR2: DFQATT, SNEGSKA (reference sequence).

V gene TRBV12-3 or TRBV12-4 combines with J gene TRBJ2-4, with no clear D. Trimming stripped 4 bases from V and 0 bases from J, with 13 bases between. The CDR3 consists of 16 residues. This CDR3 reads CASSSVVLIAKNIQYF. The CDR3 DNA sequence: TGTGCCAGCAGTTCAGTAGTATTAATAGCCAAAAACATTCAGTACTTC.

The rearrangement links TRBV11-2 to TRBJ2-3, with 12 bases that match TRBD2. The CDR3 has 18 residues. The germline V gene encodes CDR1 SGHAT and CDR2 FQNNGV. The junction had 9 bases not matched to a gene; V was cut back by 3 bases and J by 2 bases. The DNA for the CDR3 is TGTGCCAGCAGCTTGAGACTAGCGGGGGCCCCCAACACAGATACGCAGTATTTT. This gives the protein CASSLRLAGAPNTDTQYF.

The J gene is TRBJ2-3, the V gene TRBV12-3 or TRBV12-4, with 8 bases matching TRBD2. Unmatched junction bases numbered 6, after V lost 3 bases and J lost 1 base. This CDR3 region has 16 residues. The CDR3 DNA is TGTGCCAGCAGTTTTGGGGAAGCGGGGGGCACAGATACGCAGTATTTT. Its translation: CASSFGEAGGTDTQYF.

This clonotype was seen ten or more times. The chain couples TRBV12-3 or TRBV12-4 to TRBJ2-4; possible D gene TRBD1, 5 bases. CDR3 length: 13 amino acids. V lost 6 bases and J 7 bases, leaving 13 bases between the germline ends. CDR3 DNA: TGTGCCAGCAGCCCCCCAGCAGGGAACATTCAGTACTTC. It yields the protein CASSPPAGNIQYF.

This clonotype occurred a few times. The chain carries TRBV27 and TRBJ1-6; D possibly corresponds to TRBD1 (6 bases). Trimming took off 3 bases at V and 9 bases at J, with 9 bases between the two ends. Looked up from germline, CDR1 is MNHEY and CDR2 is SMNVEV (reference sequence). This CDR3 contains 13 residues. The CDR3 is CASSFGGASPLHF. In nucleotides, the CDR3 is TGTGCCAGCAGTTTCGGGGGGGCTTCACCCCTCCACTTT.

J is TRBJ2-1 and V is TRBV5-1; TRBD2 is a possible D gene (6 bases). CDR1 SGHRS and CDR2 YFSETQ come from the germline V gene. The CDR3 runs 15 residues. V shed 2 bases and J shed 7 bases, with 16 bases lying between them. The CDR3 here is CASSFPTPGGNEQFF. The CDR3 nucleotides read TGCGCCAGCAGCTTCCCGACCCCCGGGGGTAATGAGCAGTTCTTC.

This clonotype has only a few counts. V usage is TRBV4-2 and J usage is TRBJ2-2; the D gene is possibly TRBD2 (6 bases). Trimming took 1 base from V and 0 from J, leaving 9 bases between them. The CDR3 loop spans 16 amino acids. The V gene's germline CDR1 is LGHNA and CDR2 YNFKEQ. For the CDR3, the DNA is TGTGCCAGCAGCCAAGGGGAGGTGGCGAACACCGGGGAGCTGTTTTTT. It is translated as CASSQGEVANTGELFF.

This clonotype came up a few times. The chain has TRBV6-4 and TRBJ2-1; D remains ambiguous. Trimming stripped 4 bases from V and 10 bases from J, with 14 bases between. CDR1 is MRHNA and CDR2 is SNTAGT in the germline V gene. The CDR3 length is 13 residues. CDR3 region: CASSGVYGAEQFF. Here the CDR3 DNA reads TGTGCCAGCAGTGGCGTGTATGGAGCGGAGCAGTTCTTC.

The rearrangement links TRBV5-1 to TRBJ2-1; no firm D call. Trimming removed 10 bases at V and 8 bases at J, with 16 bases between. The germline gives CDR1 SGHRS, CDR2 YFSETQ. The CDR3 is 12 amino acids. The CDR3 region has the DNA TGCGCCGGGCCGACTCGTTTGGATGAGCAGTTCTTC. It codes for CAGPTRLDEQFF.

The CDR3 DNA follows: TGTGCCAGCACCCCTCCCGGGAGGGTCTACGAGCAGTACTTC. Translating gives CASTPPGRVYEQYF. The chain links TRBV28 to TRBJ2-7; 8 bases fit TRBD2. The CDR3 sequence is 14 residues long. Trimming cost V 7 bases and J 3 bases; bases outside gene matches: 8. Germline V gene data show CDR1 as MDHEN and CDR2 as SYDVKM.

This chain joins TRBV6-1 and TRBJ2-2, with 11 bases lining up with TRBD2. The CDR3 sequence is 15 residues long. The germline CDR1 and CDR2 sequences are MNHNS and SASEGT. V trimming: 6 bases; J trimming: 5 bases; junction bases outside the gene matches: 5. CDR3 DNA: TGTGCCAGCAGAATAGCGGGGGGGCTGACCGGGGAGCTGTTTTTT. As protein: CASRIAGGLTGELFF.

The chain employs TRBV20-1 and TRBJ2-1; D is undetermined. The CDR3 runs 11 residues. Between the trimmed V and J ends, which lost 3 bases and 8 bases, there was a span of 8 bases. Per the germline V gene, CDR1 is DFQATT and CDR2 is SNEGSKA (reference sequence). In nucleotides, the CDR3 is TGCAGTGCTAGCATAGGATATGAGCAGTTCTTC. This codes for CSASIGYEQFF.